This is a list of T cell receptor beta chains from one sample in a study of cytomegalovirus exposure and HLA in healthy donors. The method was immunoSEQ multiplex PCR; TCRdb's version includes in-frame clones alone and lacks a portion of them. The top ten hold under 7% of the sample, which has about 170,000 clones, roughly 67% seen once. The sample taken for sequencing was PBMCs. These receptors originate from a woman aged 18-35 years in good health and CMV-seropositive. CDR3s include the opening cysteine and the closing phenylalanine or tryptophan. D genes are given only for firm matches. The listing skips clone size in some rows; elsewhere it reads once, few, many or a size class.

j_gene: TRBJ1-1; len: 16; abundance: .; v_gene: TRBV7-9; d_gene: TRBD1; CDR3aa: CSSSLGQGAVDTEAFF; CDR3nt: TGTTCCAGCAGCCTCGGACAGGGGGCTGTCGACACTGAAGCTTTCTTT
j_gene: TRBJ2-1; len: 14; abundance: .; v_gene: TRBV19; d_gene: .; CDR3aa: CASSIVQASDEQFF; CDR3nt: TGTGCCAGTAGTATAGTACAAGCGTCCGATGAGCAGTTCTTC
j_gene: TRBJ2-5; len: 14; abundance: .; v_gene: TRBV5-1; d_gene: TRBD2; CDR3aa: CASSLGTSGFTQYF; CDR3nt: TGCGCCAGCAGCTTGGGGACTAGCGGCTTTACCCAGTACTTC
j_gene: TRBJ2-2; len: 15; abundance: .; v_gene: TRBV6-5; d_gene: TRBD2; CDR3aa: CASSPPTGGTGELFF; CDR3nt: TGTGCCAGCAGTCCCCCGACGGGGGGCACCGGGGAGCTGTTTTTT
j_gene: TRBJ2-5; len: 13; abundance: .; v_gene: TRBV21-1; d_gene: .; CDR3aa: CASRGRGGETQYF; CDR3nt: TGTGCCAGCAGGGGCAGGGGTGGAGAGACCCAGTACTTC
j_gene: TRBJ2-1; len: 15; abundance: .; v_gene: TRBV7-3; d_gene: TRBD1; CDR3aa: CASSRQGASGNEQFF; CDR3nt: TGTGCCAGCTCTAGACAGGGGGCGTCTGGGAATGAGCAGTTCTTC
j_gene: TRBJ1-1; len: 17; abundance: .; v_gene: TRBV10-3; d_gene: TRBD1; CDR3aa: CAISEKTGNHRNTEAFF; CDR3nt: TGTGCCATCAGTGAGAAGACAGGGAACCATAGAAACACTGAAGCTTTCTTT
j_gene: TRBJ1-1; len: 12; abundance: .; v_gene: TRBV11-2; d_gene: .; CDR3aa: CASSLDRGEAFF; CDR3nt: TGTGCCAGCAGCTTAGACCGAGGCGAAGCTTTCTTT
j_gene: TRBJ1-2; len: 14; abundance: .; v_gene: TRBV7-2; d_gene: TRBD1; CDR3aa: CASSSGTGSYGYTF; CDR3nt: TGTGCCAGCAGCTCCGGGACAGGGAGCTATGGCTACACCTTC
j_gene: TRBJ1-5; len: 13; abundance: .; v_gene: TRBV12-5; d_gene: .; CDR3aa: CASGYRVGQPQHF; CDR3nt: TGTGCTAGTGGTTACAGGGTGGGACAGCCCCAGCATTTT
j_gene: TRBJ2-1; len: 15; abundance: .; v_gene: TRBV5-4; d_gene: .; CDR3aa: CASSFSPYVDNEQFF; CDR3nt: TGTGCCAGCAGCTTTAGTCCCTACGTCGACAATGAGCAGTTCTTC
j_gene: TRBJ1-2; len: 15; abundance: .; v_gene: TRBV5-6; d_gene: .; CDR3aa: CASSLAGAGAGGYTF; CDR3nt: TGTGCCAGCAGCTTGGCCGGGGCAGGGGCTGGTGGCTACACCTTC
j_gene: TRBJ1-1; len: 16; abundance: .; v_gene: TRBV5-1; d_gene: TRBD1; CDR3aa: CASSWGQGGRATEAFF; CDR3nt: TGCGCCAGCAGCTGGGGACAGGGAGGCAGGGCCACTGAAGCTTTCTTT
j_gene: TRBJ2-2; len: 16; abundance: .; v_gene: TRBV7-2; d_gene: .; CDR3aa: CASSLAAGRRTGELFF; CDR3nt: TGTGCCAGCAGCTTAGCGGCGGGGCGCCGGACCGGGGAGCTGTTTTTT
j_gene: TRBJ2-7; len: 13; abundance: .; v_gene: TRBV27; d_gene: TRBD1; CDR3aa: CASRSNRGSEQYF; CDR3nt: TGTGCCAGCAGGTCAAACAGGGGTAGCGAGCAGTACTTC
j_gene: TRBJ2-3; len: 15; abundance: .; v_gene: TRBV7-8; d_gene: .; CDR3aa: CASSLGGVGTDTQYF; CDR3nt: TGTGCCAGCAGCTTAGGCGGGGTGGGCACAGATACGCAGTATTTT
j_gene: TRBJ2-5; len: 14; abundance: once; v_gene: TRBV5-1; d_gene: .; CDR3aa: CASSLVQGQETQYF; CDR3nt: TGCGCCAGCAGCTTGGTTCAGGGCCAAGAGACCCAGTACTTC
j_gene: TRBJ2-1; len: 12; abundance: .; v_gene: TRBV5-6; d_gene: .; CDR3aa: CASARGADEQFF; CDR3nt: TGTGCCAGCGCCCGGGGAGCGGATGAGCAGTTCTTC
j_gene: TRBJ1-2; len: 13; abundance: .; v_gene: TRBV7-9; d_gene: TRBD1; CDR3aa: CASSSTGAERYTF; CDR3nt: TGTGCCAGCAGCTCGACAGGGGCTGAACGCTACACCTTC
j_gene: TRBJ1-4; len: 18; abundance: .; v_gene: TRBV2; d_gene: .; CDR3aa: CASSEYGAWPGANEKLFF; CDR3nt: TGTGCCAGCAGTGAATATGGGGCCTGGCCAGGGGCTAATGAAAAACTGTTTTTT
j_gene: TRBJ2-2; len: 15; abundance: .; v_gene: TRBV7-8; d_gene: .; CDR3aa: CASSLVSVNTGELFF; CDR3nt: TGTGCCAGCAGCTTAGTGTCCGTAAACACCGGGGAGCTGTTTTTT
j_gene: TRBJ1-3; len: 16; abundance: few; v_gene: TRBV4-3; d_gene: .; CDR3aa: CASSQDQGSSGNTIYF; CDR3nt: TGCGCCAGCAGCCAAGATCAGGGCTCCTCTGGAAACACCATATATTTT